The 28 T cell receptor beta chains reported below all come from one sample, sequenced in a study of cytomegalovirus exposure and HLA in healthy donors. Vbeta (60) and Jbeta (13) primers were used in the PCR. Only in-frame clones appear in the TCRdb table, and some are missing; sequencing was by immunoSEQ multiplex PCR. Seen here are fewer than 100,000 clones, nearly 80% observed once, and the top ten hold over 4%. Sequencing was carried out using PBMCs. The receptors here all came from a woman in her thirties or forties in good health and CMV-seropositive.

Points on this clone: In the same sample, other DNA sequences code for this CDR3. This chain uses TRBV2 with TRBJ2-1, with TRBD1 matching over 7 bases. Germline assignment: CDR1 SNHLY and CDR2 FYNNEI. The CDR3 has 13 residues. With 6 bases clipped from V and 4 bases from J, the junction kept 3 bases outside the gene matches. CDR3 DNA: TGTGCCAGCAGCGAACAGGGGTACAATGAGCAGTTCTTC. Residues: CASSEQGYNEQFF.

This clone has only one observation. The chain has TRBV11-2 and TRBJ1-2; D not resolved. Per the germline V gene, CDR1 is SGHAT and CDR2 is FQNNGV. The CDR3 length is 12 residues. Trimming shortened V by 4 bases and J by 8 bases, and 11 bases separated the two germline ends. The CDR3 region has the DNA TGTGCCAGCAGCTCCTATTCGTTCGGCTACACCTTC. It codes for CASSSYSFGYTF.

This clone was found once. V and J are TRBV23-1 and TRBJ1-1, with 8 bases that match TRBD1. TRBV23-1 is noted as an ORF with a role that remains uncertain. V lost 4 bases, J lost 0 bases, and 7 bases stayed unmatched. The CDR3 contains 16 residues. For the CDR3, the DNA is TGCGCCAGCAGTCTCCGGACAGGGCTGTTGAACACTGAAGCTTTCTTT. Its protein is CASSLRTGLLNTEAFF.

This chain uses TRBV2 with TRBJ2-7; TRBD2 aligns across 12 bases. Germline lookup yields CDR1 SNHLY and CDR2 FYNNEI. The CDR3 covers 14 residues. V shed 8 bases and J 4 bases; nucleotides not matched to a gene: 6. This CDR3 reads CASVLAGGSYEQYF. In nucleotides, the CDR3 is TGTGCCAGCGTACTAGCGGGGGGCTCGTACGAGCAGTACTTC.

CDR3 in amino acids: CASSRLAGEQETQYF. The CDR3 nucleotides are TGTGCCAGCTCAAGACTAGCGGGGGAGCAAGAGACCCAGTACTTC. This chain connects TRBV18 to TRBJ2-5; 12 bases match TRBD2. Germline V gene data show CDR1 as KGHSH and CDR2 as LQKENI. V lost 5 bases and J lost 2; bases outside the gene matches: 3. The CDR3 length is 15 residues.

This chain connects TRBV5-1 to TRBJ1-3; 7 nucleotides align to TRBD1. Looked up from germline, CDR1 is SGHRS and CDR2 is YFSETQ. The CDR3 has 19 residues. With 4 bases clipped from V and 9 bases from J, the junction kept 25 bases outside the gene matches. CDR3 in DNA: TGCGCCAGCAGCCGGGACAGCACCTCCTTTGGCCCCTTTGGCGGCACCATATATTTT. Encoded protein: CASSRDSTSFGPFGGTIYF.

The chain couples TRBV9 to TRBJ2-3; 9 nucleotides match TRBD1. The CDR3 is made up of 15 amino acids. CDR1 and CDR2 (germline): SGDLS, YYNGEE. V lost 3 bases, J lost 0 bases, and 2 bases stayed unmatched. CDR3 protein: CASSAGQGSTDTQYF. In DNA, the CDR3 is TGTGCCAGCAGCGCAGGACAGGGGAGCACAGATACGCAGTATTTT.

This clone has a single count. The chain couples TRBV5-5 to TRBJ1-5; 7 bases are a match to TRBD1. Germline lookup yields CDR1 SGHKS and CDR2 YYEKEE (reference sequence). V lost 5 bases to trimming and J lost 0 bases; unmatched junction nucleotides: 5. The CDR3 sequence is 15 residues long. CDR3 in amino acids: CASSWTGLSNQPQHF. CDR3 bases: TGTGCCAGCAGTTGGACAGGACTTAGCAATCAGCCCCAGCATTTT. Filled out from reference TRBV5-5 and TRBJ1-5, the complete variable domain reads DAGVTQSPTHLIKTRGQQVTLRCSPISGHKSVSWYQQVLGQGPQFIFQYYEKEERGRGNFPDRFSARQFPNYSSELNVNALLLGDSALYLCASSWTGLSNQPQHFGDGTRLSIL.

Written as DNA, the CDR3 is TGTGCCAGCAGTCCGCAGTTCGGACAGGGGGCGGGAGAAAAACTGTTTTTT. Its translation is CASSPQFGQGAGEKLFF. The rearrangement links TRBV28 to TRBJ1-4, with TRBD1 matching 11 bases. Unmatched junction bases numbered 13, after V lost 5 bases and J lost 8 bases. Germline CDR1 and CDR2: MDHEN and SYDVKM. The CDR3 is 17 residues long.

CDR3 residues: CSVVQPGADEQYF. CDR3 coding DNA: TGCAGCGTTGTCCAACCAGGGGCCGACGAGCAGTACTTC. The rearrangement links TRBV29-1 to TRBJ2-7; a weak D match, TRBD1 (6 bases). The V gene's germline CDR1 is SQVTM and CDR2 ANQGSEA. V lost 4 bases and J lost 5, with 15 bases in between. The CDR3 spans 13 residues.

The chain couples TRBV4-1 to TRBJ2-1; TRBD2 aligns across 7 bases. Germline CDR1 reads MGHRA; CDR2 reads YSYEKL. The V segment lost 4 bases and the J segment 2 bases; nucleotides outside the gene matches: 5. The CDR3 covers 15 residues. The CDR3, as DNA: TGCGCCAGCAGCCCGAGCGGGATGACCTACAATGAGCAGTTCTTC. This codes for CASSPSGMTYNEQFF.

The chain links TRBV2 to TRBJ1-2, with a weak D call TRBD1 (5 bases). This CDR3 region has 15 residues. Per the germline V gene, CDR1 is SNHLY and CDR2 is FYNNEI. Trimming stripped 2 bases from V and 3 bases from J, with 13 bases between. CDR3 DNA: TGTGCCAGCAGTGAAAGGGAGGGGCGCGACTATGGCTACACCTTC. It is translated as CASSEREGRDYGYTF.

The chain has TRBV28 and TRBJ2-7; D might be TRBD2 (6 bases). Trimming took off 5 bases at V and 2 bases at J, with 19 bases between the two ends. Germline CDR1 and CDR2: MDHEN and SYDVKM. The CDR3 covers 16 residues. The CDR3 here is CASSPIGPGLAYEQYF. In DNA, the CDR3 is TGTGCCAGCAGTCCCATTGGGCCGGGACTGGCCTACGAGCAGTACTTC. Drawing the rest from reference TRBV28 and TRBJ2-7, the complete variable domain is DVKVTQSSRYLVKRTGEKVFLECVQDMDHENMFWYRQDPGLGLRLIYFSYDVKMKEKGDIPEGYSVSREKKERFSLILESASTNQTSMYLCASSPIGPGLAYEQYFGPGTRLTVT.

The V call is TRBV9, the J call TRBJ2-3; 7 nucleotides match TRBD2. J was trimmed by 2 bases and V by 4 bases; bases with no gene match: 7. CDR1 and CDR2 (germline): SGDLS, YYNGEE. The CDR3 runs 15 residues. As DNA, the CDR3 is TGTGCCAGCAGCCCCCGGGGAGGGCTCACAGATACGCAGTATTTT. Amino acid sequence: CASSPRGGLTDTQYF.

The genes are TRBV5-4 and TRBJ2-7, with 9 bases matching TRBD1. CDR1 SGHNT and CDR2 YYREEE come from the germline V gene (reference sequence). With V trimmed by 4 bases and J by 0 bases, 5 bases remained unmatched. The CDR3 totals 15 residues. CDR3 bases: TGTGCCAGCAGCGCACAGGGGGCGTCCTCCTACGAGCAGTACTTC. Translated: CASSAQGASSYEQYF.

This clone was recorded once. V and J are TRBV6-4 and TRBJ2-2; 10 nucleotides line up with TRBD2. CDR1 is MRHNA and CDR2 is SNTAGT in the germline V gene. V was pared by 6 bases and J by 3 bases, with 7 bases of the junction left unmatched. The CDR3 runs 16 residues. The CDR3 sequence: CASRLAGVVDTGELFF. CDR3 in DNA: TGTGCCAGCAGGCTAGCGGGAGTTGTTGACACCGGGGAGCTGTTTTTT.

The rearrangement joins TRBV10-1 to TRBJ2-7, with 8 bases aligning to TRBD1. Trimming at V came to 6 bases and at J to 5 bases, leaving 3 bases not matched to a gene. This CDR3 is 12 amino acids long. Germline values: CDR1 WNHNN, CDR2 SYGVQD (reference sequence). CDR3 loop: CASSLDRDEQYF. The CDR3, as DNA: TGCGCCAGCAGCCTGGACAGGGACGAGCAGTACTTC.

J is TRBJ1-1 and V is TRBV2; D perhaps matches TRBD1 (5 bases). V was shortened by 4 bases and J by 4 bases, with 19 bases between the two germline ends. The CDR3 runs 16 residues. Looked up from germline, CDR1 is SNHLY and CDR2 is FYNNEI. CDR3 sequence reads: CASSGGRGRGGTEAFF. The CDR3, as DNA: TGTGCCAGCAGTGGGGGGAGGGGCCGGGGGGGCACTGAAGCTTTCTTT.

This chain links TRBV19 with TRBJ1-2; D is unresolved. Germline values: CDR1 LNHDA, CDR2 SQIVND (reference sequence). Trimming removed 1 base from V and 8 bases from J, with 8 bases in between. The CDR3 covers 12 residues. CDR3 nucleotides: TGTGCCAGTAGTATAGCGCGGGGAGGCTACACCTTC. It codes for CASSIARGGYTF.

The V call is TRBV5-1, the J call TRBJ2-7, with a possible D match to TRBD1 (5 bases). The CDR3 has 15 residues. The germline CDR1 and CDR2 sequences are SGHRS and YFSETQ. Between the trimmed V and J ends, which lost 0 bases and 1 base, there was a span of 11 bases. The CDR3 nucleotides read TGCGCCAGCAGCTTGGAGGGGTCAGGATCCTACGAGCAGTACTTC. Its translation: CASSLEGSGSYEQYF.

The V and J genes are TRBV9 and TRBJ2-1; D perhaps matches TRBD2 (5 bases). The germline CDR1 and CDR2 sequences are SGDLS and YYNGEE. Trimming took off 3 bases at V and 6 bases at J, with 16 bases between the two ends. The CDR3 is 15 residues long. CDR3 coding DNA: TGTGCCAGCAGCGCAAGAGCGGTTTCATTCAATGAGCAGTTCTTC. Amino acid sequence: CASSARAVSFNEQFF.

V usage is TRBV6-5 and J usage is TRBJ2-7; D not certain. The CDR3 extends over 14 amino acids. V lost 7 bases and J lost 6, with 19 bases in between. Germline-derived CDR1 and CDR2 are MNHEY and SVGAGI. The CDR3 DNA reads TGTGCCAGCACCCGGTCCACTTTCTACGGCGAGCAGTACTTC. The encoded protein is CASTRSTFYGEQYF.

The rearrangement links TRBV2 to TRBJ2-7; D not certain. CDR1 is SNHLY, CDR2 FYNNEI, per germline. Trimming pared 0 bases from V and 12 bases from J, leaving 9 bases between. There are 11 residues in the CDR3. CDR3 loop: CASSEAQVRYF. As DNA, the CDR3 is TGTGCCAGCAGTGAAGCGCAGGTGCGGTACTTC.

This clone was observed a handful of times. This chain connects TRBV5-1 to TRBJ2-5; no definite D call. CDR1 is SGHRS and CDR2 is YFSETQ in the germline V gene. Trimming removed 2 bases from V and 5 bases from J, with 7 bases in between. This CDR3 is 12 amino acids long. The CDR3 region is CASSFWAETQYF. The CDR3 DNA reads TGCGCCAGCAGCTTCTGGGCGGAGACCCAGTACTTC.

The genes are TRBV10-1 and TRBJ1-1, with 8 bases lining up with TRBD1. The CDR3 runs 14 residues. Germline CDR1 WNHNN, CDR2 SYGVQD (reference sequence). V was pared by 5 bases and J by 4 bases, with 6 bases of the junction left unmatched. CDR3 loop: CASSSGQAITEAFF. CDR3 in DNA: TGCGCCAGCAGTTCGGGACAGGCTATCACTGAAGCTTTCTTT.

The chain combines TRBV19 with TRBJ1-1, with D possibly matching TRBD1 (5 bases). The CDR3 covers 17 residues. Germline CDR1 reads LNHDA; CDR2 reads SQIVND (reference sequence). V dropped 7 bases and J dropped 0 bases, with 21 bases sitting between them. The CDR3 here is CASTLRGRGTMNTEAFF. The CDR3 DNA sequence: TGTGCCAGTACTCTCCGGGGGAGAGGGACTATGAACACTGAAGCTTTCTTT.

This sequence joins TRBV5-6 and TRBJ2-1; the D is unclear. This CDR3 spans 11 amino acids. Germline lookup yields CDR1 SGHDT and CDR2 YYEEEE. The V and J ends lost 0 bases and 10 bases respectively, with 5 bases between them. CDR3 protein: CASSLGGEQFF. For the CDR3, the DNA is TGTGCCAGCAGCTTGGGTGGCGAGCAGTTCTTC.

The chain couples TRBV5-1 to TRBJ2-3, with D maybe TRBD1 (6 bases). Trimming shortened V by 0 bases and J by 2 bases, and 10 bases separated the two germline ends. Per the germline V gene, CDR1 is SGHRS and CDR2 is YFSETQ. The CDR3 is made up of 15 amino acids. CDR3: CASSLEGHHTDTQYF. The CDR3 DNA is TGCGCCAGCAGCTTGGAGGGACACCACACAGATACGCAGTATTTT.